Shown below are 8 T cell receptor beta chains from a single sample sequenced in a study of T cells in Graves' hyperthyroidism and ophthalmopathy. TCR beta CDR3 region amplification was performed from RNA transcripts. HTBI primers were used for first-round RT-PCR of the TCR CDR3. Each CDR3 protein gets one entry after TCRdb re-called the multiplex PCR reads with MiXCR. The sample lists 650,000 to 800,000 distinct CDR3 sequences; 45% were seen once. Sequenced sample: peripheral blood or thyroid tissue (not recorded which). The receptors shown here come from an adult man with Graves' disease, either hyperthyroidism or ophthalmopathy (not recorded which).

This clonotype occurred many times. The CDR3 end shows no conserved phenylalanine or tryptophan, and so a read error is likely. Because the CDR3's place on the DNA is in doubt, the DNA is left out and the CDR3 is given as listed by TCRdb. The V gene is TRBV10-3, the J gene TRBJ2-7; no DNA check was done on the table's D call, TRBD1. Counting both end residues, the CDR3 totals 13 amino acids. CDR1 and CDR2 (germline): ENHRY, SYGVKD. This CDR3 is CAISGISTGTPVM.

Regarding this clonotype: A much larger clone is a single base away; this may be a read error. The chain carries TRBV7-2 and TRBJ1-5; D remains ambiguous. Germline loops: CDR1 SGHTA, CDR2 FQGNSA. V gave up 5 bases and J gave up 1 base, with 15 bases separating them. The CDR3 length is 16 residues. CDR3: CASSPRRGGSNQPQHF. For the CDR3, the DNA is TGTGCCAGCAGCCCCAGGCGGGGTGGGAGCAATCAGCCCCAGCATTTT. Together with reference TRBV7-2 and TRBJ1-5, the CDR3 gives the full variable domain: GAGVSQSPSNKVTEKGKDVELRCDPISGHTALYWYRQSLGQGLEFLIYFQGNSAPDKSGLPSDRFSAERTGGSVSTLTIQRTQQEDSAVYLCASSPRRGGSNQPQHFGDGTRLSIL.

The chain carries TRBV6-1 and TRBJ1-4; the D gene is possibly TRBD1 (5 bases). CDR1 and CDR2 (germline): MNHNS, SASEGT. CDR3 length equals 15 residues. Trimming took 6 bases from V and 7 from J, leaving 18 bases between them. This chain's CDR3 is CASSSIQGNGEKLFF. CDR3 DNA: TGTGCCAGCAGCTCCATTCAGGGTAATGGTGAAAAACTGTTTTTT.

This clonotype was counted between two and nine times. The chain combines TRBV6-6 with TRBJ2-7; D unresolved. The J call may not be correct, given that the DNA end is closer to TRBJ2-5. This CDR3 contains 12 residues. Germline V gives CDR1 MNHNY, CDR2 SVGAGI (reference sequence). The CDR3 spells CASSYIKETQYF. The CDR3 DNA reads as TGTGCCAGCAGTTACATTAAAGAGACCCAGTACTTC.

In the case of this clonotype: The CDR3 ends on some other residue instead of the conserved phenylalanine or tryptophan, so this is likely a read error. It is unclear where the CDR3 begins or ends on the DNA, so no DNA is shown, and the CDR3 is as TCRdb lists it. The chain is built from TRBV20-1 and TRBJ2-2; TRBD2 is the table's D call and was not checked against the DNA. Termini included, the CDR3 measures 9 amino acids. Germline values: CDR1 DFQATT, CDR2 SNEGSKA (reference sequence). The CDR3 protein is CSADRTSGS.

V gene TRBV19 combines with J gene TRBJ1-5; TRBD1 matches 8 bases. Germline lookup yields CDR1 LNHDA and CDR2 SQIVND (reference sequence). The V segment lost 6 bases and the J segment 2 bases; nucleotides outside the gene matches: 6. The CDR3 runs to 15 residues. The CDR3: CASRSPDRGNQPQHF. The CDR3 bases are TGTGCCAGTAGGAGTCCGGACAGGGGCAATCAGCCCCAGCATTTT.

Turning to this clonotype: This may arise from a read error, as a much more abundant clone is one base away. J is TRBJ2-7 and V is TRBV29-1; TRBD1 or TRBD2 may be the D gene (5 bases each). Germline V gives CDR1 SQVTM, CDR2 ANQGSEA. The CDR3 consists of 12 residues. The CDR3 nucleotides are TGCAGCGTTGCGGCTGGGACCTACGGGCAGTACTTC. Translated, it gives CSVAAGTYGQYF.

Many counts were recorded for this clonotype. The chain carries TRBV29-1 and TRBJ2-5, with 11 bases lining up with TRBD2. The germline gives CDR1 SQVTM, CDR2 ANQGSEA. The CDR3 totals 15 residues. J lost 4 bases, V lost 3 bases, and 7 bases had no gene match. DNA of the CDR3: TGCAGCGTTGAGAGGGTAGCGGGAGGGCCAGAGACCCAGTACTTC. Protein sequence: CSVERVAGGPETQYF.